This T cell receptor beta chain is from a study of blood T cell repertoires in COVID-19. Study-level information: The samples span acute and convalescent COVID-19 from the United States, Italy and Spain. In each case, the material was cDNA or gDNA derived from T cells, B-cell-depleted T cells, or PBMCs.

Original handling: Estimates of nucleated cell counts were drawn from the amplification of reference gene primers. Sequencing used immunoSEQ multiplex PCR; TCRdb keeps in-frame clones, though not all of them. V, J and clone size reflect that table, while D and trimming were determined from the DNA. The sample holds some 120,000 clones; roughly 83% are singletons and the top ten take approximately 16%. The receptor's source is a woman aged 50 to 60 with acute or convalescent COVID-19. The specimen was peripheral blood.

Written as DNA, the CDR3 is TGTGCCAGTAGTATTTGGGGGCTGACAGGGCAGTACCGCTATCAGCCCCAGCATTTT. Its translation: CASSIWGLTGQYRYQPQHF. V usage is TRBV19 and J usage is TRBJ1-5, with 7 bases matching TRBD1. Germline values: CDR1 LNHDA, CDR2 SQIVND (reference sequence). The CDR3 runs to 19 residues. Losses at the gene ends were 3 bases for V and 5 bases for J; bases not matched to a gene: 19.